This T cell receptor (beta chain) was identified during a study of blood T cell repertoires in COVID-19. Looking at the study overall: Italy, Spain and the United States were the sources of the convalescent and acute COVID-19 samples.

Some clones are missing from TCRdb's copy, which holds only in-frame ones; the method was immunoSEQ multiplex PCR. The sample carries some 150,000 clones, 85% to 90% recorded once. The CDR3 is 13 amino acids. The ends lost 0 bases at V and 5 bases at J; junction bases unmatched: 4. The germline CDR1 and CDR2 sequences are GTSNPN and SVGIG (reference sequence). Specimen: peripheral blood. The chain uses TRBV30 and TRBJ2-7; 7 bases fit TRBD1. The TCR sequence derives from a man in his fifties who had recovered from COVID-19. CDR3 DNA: TGTGCCTGGAGTGTACGACAGGGCCACGAGCAGTACTTC. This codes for CAWSVRQGHEQYF.